The 5 T cell receptor beta chains presented below share a single source sample, sequenced in a study of T cells in localized non-small cell lung cancer. This table comes from immunoSEQ multiplex PCR, and its TCRdb copy is limited to in-frame clones, with some not included. Here the sample spans around 2,000 clones, approximately 24% being singletons. The specimen comprised lung tumor tissue, sampled before any cancer treatment. These receptor sequences come from a woman aged 35-75 years with stage III squamous cell lung carcinoma.

The chain has TRBV28 and TRBJ1-1; possibly TRBD1 for D (5 bases). Germline-derived CDR1 and CDR2 are MDHEN and SYDVKM. Trimming cost V 5 bases and J 1 base, with 14 bases left between them. There are 15 residues in the CDR3. The CDR3 sequence is CASSRGQRWNTEAFF. The CDR3 coding sequence is TGTGCCAGCAGTCGGGGCCAGAGGTGGAACACTGAAGCTTTCTTT.

This clone was picked up a small number of times. The chain is built from TRBV6-1 and TRBJ1-5, with 8 nucleotides matching TRBD1. CDR3 length: 16 residues. V lost 1 base and J lost 11; bases outside the gene matches: 13. Germline V lookup: CDR1 MNHNS, CDR2 SASEGT. CDR3 bases: TGTGCCAGCAGTGAAGGCAGGGGGCCTCAATTGTCGGCCCAGCATTTT. This codes for CASSEGRGPQLSAQHF.

The genes are TRBV6-8 and TRBJ2-1; 10 positions match TRBD2. V gave up 5 bases and J gave up 2 bases; unmatched junction bases: 6. Germline V CDR1 and CDR2: MNHGY, SAAAGT. This CDR3 comprises 16 residues. The CDR3 here is CASSPEAGGPYNEQFF. CDR3 coding DNA: TGTGCCAGCAGTCCGGAAGCGGGGGGGCCCTACAATGAGCAGTTCTTC.

This chain links TRBV18 with TRBJ1-6, with TRBD1 matching 7 bases. The CDR3 is made up of 13 amino acids. After removal of 8 bases from V and 7 bases from J, the junction contained 5 bases not matched to a gene. Germline CDR1 KGHSH, CDR2 LQKENI. This chain's CDR3 is CASLGQRNSPLHF. Here the CDR3 DNA reads TGTGCCAGCCTGGGACAGAGGAATTCACCCCTCCACTTT.

This clone was seen a few times. This CDR3 is CASSTQGSGNTIYF. In nucleotides, the CDR3 is TGTGCCAGCAGTACGCAGGGTTCGGGAAACACCATATATTTT. This chain joins TRBV6-8 and TRBJ1-3; D is perhaps TRBD1 (5 bases). Germline values: CDR1 MNHGY, CDR2 SAAAGT. The V and J ends lost 5 bases and 4 bases respectively, with 12 bases between them. The CDR3 is 14 amino acids.